The source of this T cell receptor beta chain is a study of shared clonotypes between healthy human individuals. V gave up 3 bases and J gave up 5 bases, with 14 bases separating them. The CDR3 is 14 amino acids. Per germline, CDR1 SSHAT and CDR2 FNYEAQ (reference sequence). The assay was immunoSEQ multiplex PCR, and TCRdb's table has in-frame clones only and misses some. The sample lists around 2.1 million clones; just over 90% were seen once. Naive CD8 cells comprised CD45RO-negative, CCR7-positively selected cells, excluding terminally differentiated effector memory CD45RA+ cells. This TCR was recovered from a man between 18 and 35 years old in good health. Some clones in this sample may be carry-over from other donors' samples. J is TRBJ2-7 and V is TRBV7-7; D could derive from TRBD1 or TRBD2 (5 bases each). Sequenced input: naive CD8+ T cells from PBMCs. The CDR3, as DNA: TGTGCCAGCAGCTTGTTCCAGGGAGACAACGAGCAGTACTTC. Its translation: CASSLFQGDNEQYF.